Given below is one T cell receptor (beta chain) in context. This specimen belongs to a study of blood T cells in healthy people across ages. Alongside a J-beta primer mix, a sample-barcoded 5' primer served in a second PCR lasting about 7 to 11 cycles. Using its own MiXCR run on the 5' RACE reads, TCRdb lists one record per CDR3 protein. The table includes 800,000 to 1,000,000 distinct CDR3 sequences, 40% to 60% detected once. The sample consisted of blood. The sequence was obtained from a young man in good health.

CDR3 region: CASSPNGVADTQYF. DNA of the CDR3: TGTGCCAGCAGTCCGAACGGCGTCGCAGATACGCAGTATTTT. The rearrangement joins TRBV5-6 to TRBJ2-3; D unresolved. This CDR3 is built from 14 residues. Per germline, CDR1 SGHDT and CDR2 YYEEEE. The germline V and J ends were trimmed by 5 bases and 4 bases, with 14 bases remaining between them.